This T cell receptor beta chain was recovered during a study of T cell repertoires in cytomegalovirus infection. This CDR3 comprises 15 residues. From germline, CDR1 is SGHNT and CDR2 YENEEA. With 5 bases clipped from V and 0 bases from J, the junction kept 2 bases outside the gene matches. This clonotype has ten or more counts. The antigen is undetermined. Regarding the study as a whole: Identification of carriers of CMV plus the relevant HLA was achieved through cumulative public TCR beta family frequency.

Using its own MiXCR run on the reads, TCRdb lists one record per CDR3 protein. The repertoire has roughly 300,000 distinct CDR3 sequences, 20% to 30% of them found once; the top ten carry 11% to 15%. The specimen sequenced was PBMCs. The rearrangement uses TRBV11-3 and TRBJ2-2; 8 bases fit TRBD1. The clonotype comes from a human donor in good health (CMV status not recorded). Some clones in this sample may be carry-over from other donors' samples. The CDR3 DNA sequence: TGTGCCAGCAGCGAGGACAGGGCGAACACCGGGGAGCTGTTTTTT. It yields the protein CASSEDRANTGELFF.